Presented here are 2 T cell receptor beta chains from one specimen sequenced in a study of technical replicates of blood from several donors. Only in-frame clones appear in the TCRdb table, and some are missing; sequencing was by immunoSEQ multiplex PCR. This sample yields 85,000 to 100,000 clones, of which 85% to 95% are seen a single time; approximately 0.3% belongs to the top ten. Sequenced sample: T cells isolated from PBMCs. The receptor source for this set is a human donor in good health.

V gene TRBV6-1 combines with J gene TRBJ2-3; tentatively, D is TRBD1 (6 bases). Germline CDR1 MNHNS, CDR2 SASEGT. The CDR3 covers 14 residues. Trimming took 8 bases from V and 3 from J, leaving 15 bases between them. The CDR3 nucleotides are TGTGCCAGCTCCGGAGGACAGAGGACAGATACGCAGTATTTT. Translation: CASSGGQRTDTQYF.

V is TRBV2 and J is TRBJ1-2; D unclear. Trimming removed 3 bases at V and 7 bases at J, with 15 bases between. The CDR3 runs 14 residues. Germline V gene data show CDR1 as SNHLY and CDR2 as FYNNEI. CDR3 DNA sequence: TGTGCCAGCAGTGAGTTGGTCGGAGGTGGTGGCTACACCTTC. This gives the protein CASSELVGGGGYTF.